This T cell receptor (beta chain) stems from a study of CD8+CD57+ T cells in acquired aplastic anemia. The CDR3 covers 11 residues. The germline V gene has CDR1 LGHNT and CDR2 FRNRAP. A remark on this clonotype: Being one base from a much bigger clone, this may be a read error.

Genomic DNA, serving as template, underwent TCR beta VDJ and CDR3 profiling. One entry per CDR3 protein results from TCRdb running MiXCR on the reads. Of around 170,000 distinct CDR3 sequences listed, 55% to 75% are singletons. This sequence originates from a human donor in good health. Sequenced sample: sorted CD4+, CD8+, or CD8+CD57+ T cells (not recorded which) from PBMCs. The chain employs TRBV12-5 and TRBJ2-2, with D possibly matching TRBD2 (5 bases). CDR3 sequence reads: CASGPDGEPFF. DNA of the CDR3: TGTGCTAGTGGTCCAGACGGGGAGCCGTTTTTT.